The 10 T cell receptor beta chains below come from one sample, sequenced in a study of vaccination and CD4 T cells after COVID-19. Indicated time point: late sampling 161 to 241 days after vaccination in a few convalescent patients. Using its own MiXCR run on the PCR reads, TCRdb lists one record per CDR3 protein. Of roughly 31,000 distinct CDR3 sequences listed, around 49% were seen once; the top ten hold 5.8%. Sample: CD4+ T cells from blood, taken about 7 months after SARS-CoV-2 vaccination. Receptors were obtained from a human donor who had recovered from COVID-19.

This clonotype was found a few times. A read error may account for a junction end that differs from germline. This rearrangement joins TRBV15 to TRBJ1-1; possible D gene TRBD1, 5 bases. There are 17 residues in the CDR3. The germline gives CDR1 LNHNV, CDR2 YYDKDF (reference sequence). Here the CDR3 reads CATSRPRAGGENPEAFF. CDR3 DNA sequence: TGTGCCACCAGCAGACCCCGTGCGGGGGGGGAGAACCCTGAAGCTTTCTTT.

The chain is built from TRBV4-1 and TRBJ2-2, with TRBD1 identical over 7 bases. Trimming took 5 bases from V and 1 from J; bases not matched to a gene: 7. From germline, CDR1 is MGHRA and CDR2 YSYEKL. CDR3 length: 16 amino acids. As DNA, the CDR3 is TGCGCCAGCAGCTACGTAACAGGGGTGAACACCGGGGAGCTGTTTTTT. It codes for CASSYVTGVNTGELFF.

The rearrangement uses TRBV20-1 and TRBJ2-5; TRBD1 is a possible D gene (5 bases). Germline CDR1 DFQATT, CDR2 SNEGSKA (reference sequence). Trimming pared 6 bases from V and 1 base from J, leaving 9 bases between. This CDR3 contains 12 residues. The CDR3 loop reads CSARDSQETQYF. The CDR3 DNA reads as TGCAGTGCCCGAGACAGCCAAGAGACCCAGTACTTC.

The chain joins TRBV20-1 to TRBJ1-5; 8 nucleotides align to TRBD1. This CDR3 comprises 13 residues. The germline gives CDR1 DFQATT, CDR2 SNEGSKA (reference sequence). The trim removed 5 bases at V and 6 bases at J, leaving 6 bases unmatched. CDR3 coding DNA: TGCAGTGCTGAACAGGGGGGAGGTCAGCCCCAGCATTTT. This encodes CSAEQGGGQPQHF.

The chain has TRBV7-6 and TRBJ1-1; no clear D. The germline CDR1 and CDR2 sequences are SGHVS and FNYEAQ. The CDR3 runs to 14 residues. V was clipped by 5 bases and J by 3 bases, with 13 bases between them. The chain's CDR3 is CASSPGNDYTEAFF. The CDR3 nucleotides read TGTGCCAGCAGCCCGGGGAACGATTACACTGAAGCTTTCTTT. Filled out from reference TRBV7-6 and TRBJ1-1, the complete variable domain reads GAGVSQSPRYKVTKRGQDVALRCDPISGHVSLYWYRQALGQGPEFLTYFNYEAQQDKSGLPNDRFSAERPEGSISTLTIQRTEQRDSAMYRCASSPGNDYTEAFFGQGTRLTVV.

This clonotype was observed once. The chain carries TRBV20-1 and TRBJ2-1, with 7 bases matching TRBD2. CDR1 and CDR2 (germline): DFQATT, SNEGSKA (reference sequence). The CDR3 runs to 14 residues. Unmatched junction bases numbered 9, after V lost 3 bases and J lost 7 bases. The chain's CDR3 is CSASLGGNQNEQFF. The DNA of the CDR3 is TGCAGTGCTAGTCTGGGGGGGAACCAGAATGAGCAGTTCTTC.

This clonotype was counted a few times. The CDR3 DNA reads as TGTGCCAGCAGAAACCCCCAGCAAGGCCAGGAGACCCAGTACTTC. It yields the protein CASRNPQQGQETQYF. The chain recombines TRBV6-1 with TRBJ2-5; D gene unclear. Germline V lookup: CDR1 MNHNS, CDR2 SASEGT. V was shortened by 6 bases and J by 5 bases, with 19 bases between the two germline ends. This CDR3 contains 15 residues.

This clonotype has more than one count but fewer than ten. V is TRBV7-9 and J is TRBJ2-1, with TRBD2 matching over 9 bases. Germline V CDR1 and CDR2: SEHNR, FQNEAQ (reference sequence). This CDR3 region has 15 residues. V lost 4 bases and J lost 3; bases outside the gene matches: 4. CDR3 nucleotide sequence: TGTGCCAGCAGCTCTAGCGGGATGGGCTACAATGAGCAGTTCTTC. This encodes CASSSSGMGYNEQFF.

The chain combines TRBV6-7 with TRBJ1-1, with no clear D. TRBV6-7 is reported as an ORF; its role is uncertain. The CDR3 is made up of 9 amino acids. Trimming removed 10 bases at V and 7 bases at J, with 7 bases between. CDR3 amino acids: CANHFEAFF. CDR3 sequence (DNA): TGTGCCAACCACTTTGAAGCTTTCTTT.

Note on this clonotype: An end of the junction differs from the germline gene, which may be a read error. Here the CDR3 reads CASSPGTYQETQYF. Here the CDR3 DNA reads TGTGCTAGCAGTCCCGGGACTTACCAAGAGACCCAGTACTTC. The genes are TRBV7-7 and TRBJ2-5; possibly TRBD2 for D (6 bases). The CDR3 contains 14 residues. CDR1 and CDR2 (germline): SSHAT, FNYEAQ (reference sequence).